This is a list of T cell receptor beta chains from one sample in a study of blood T cell repertoires in COVID-19. Clones were read by immunoSEQ multiplex PCR, and TCRdb kept only the in-frame ones, dropping some. The sample includes roughly 57,000 clones, approximately 87% seen only once; the top ten take 6% to 8.5%. Input material: peripheral blood. These receptor sequences come from a man between 60 and 75 years old with active or convalescent COVID-19. The CDR3 runs from the conserved cysteine through the conserved F or W.

CDR3	V	J
CASSSGQPTDTQYF	TRBV11-3	TRBJ2-3
CASSPSSGGQETQYF	TRBV7-9	TRBJ2-5
CASSLAPREDSYNEQFF	TRBV7-8	TRBJ2-1
CASSPGTPLRTEAFF	TRBV28	TRBJ1-1
CASSEGLVTGDPYGYTF	TRBV2	TRBJ1-2
CASSLESGSKETQYF	TRBV7-2	TRBJ2-5
CASSRDRVLYSPLHF	TRBV5-6	TRBJ1-6
CASSPRRRAGGYRGQETQYF	TRBV6-6	TRBJ2-5
CASKPSGSHETQYF	TRBV27	TRBJ2-5
CASSLVRGTEAFF	TRBV5-6	TRBJ1-1
CASSLDPGQNYGYTF	TRBV5-4	TRBJ1-2
CASSFYRGANTEAFF	TRBV5-6	TRBJ1-1
CASSQVLISGYSNQPQHF	TRBV4-1	TRBJ1-5
CASSFQGSSRYGYTF	TRBV7-2	TRBJ1-2
CASSHDDRGRSRPQHF	TRBV3-1/TRBV3-2	TRBJ1-5
CASSRTGSGTEAFF	TRBV5-1	TRBJ1-1
CASSASDLQGSRYGYTF	TRBV6-1	TRBJ1-2
CASSSRGLAGGETQYF	TRBV11-2	TRBJ2-5
CASSQPGQYNEQFF	TRBV4-1	TRBJ2-1
CASQTGTGTYNEQFF	TRBV19	TRBJ2-1
CASSRWTGVFTDTQYF	TRBV14	TRBJ2-3
CASSLASGGNYGYTF	TRBV7-2	TRBJ1-2
CASEGQGGEKLFF	TRBV2	TRBJ1-4
CSASDRVDYGNTIYF	TRBV20-1	TRBJ1-3
CASSSRGSGATDTQYF	TRBV7-3	TRBJ2-3